The T cell receptor (beta chain) described here comes from a study of Graves' ophthalmopathy and Graves' hyperthyroidism. Transcripts of RNA were the source for amplifying TCR beta CDR3 regions. Investigators did first-round RT-PCR with HTBI primers, then second-round multiplex PCR. TCRdb reanalysed the multiplex PCR reads using MiXCR and keeps one entry per CDR3 protein. The repertoire holds around 1.1 million distinct CDR3 sequences, with 35% to 40% as singletons. The clonotype comes from an adult man with Graves' hyperthyroidism. The material sequenced was peripheral blood or thyroid tissue (not recorded which).

Here the CDR3 DNA reads TGCGCCAGCAGCGCGGACACCTTC. Translating it yields CASSADTF. The rearrangement links TRBV5-1 to TRBJ1-2; D remains unclear. CDR1 and CDR2 (germline): SGHRS, YFSETQ. V gave up 4 bases and J gave up 12 bases, with 4 bases separating them. The CDR3 has 8 amino acids. Full variable domain (rest looked up from reference TRBV5-1 and TRBJ1-2): KAGVTQTPRYLIKTRGQQVTLSCSPISGHRSVSWYQQTPGQGLQFLFEYFSETQRNKGNFPGRFSGRQFSNSRSEMNVSTLELGDSALYLCASSADTFGSGTRLTVV.